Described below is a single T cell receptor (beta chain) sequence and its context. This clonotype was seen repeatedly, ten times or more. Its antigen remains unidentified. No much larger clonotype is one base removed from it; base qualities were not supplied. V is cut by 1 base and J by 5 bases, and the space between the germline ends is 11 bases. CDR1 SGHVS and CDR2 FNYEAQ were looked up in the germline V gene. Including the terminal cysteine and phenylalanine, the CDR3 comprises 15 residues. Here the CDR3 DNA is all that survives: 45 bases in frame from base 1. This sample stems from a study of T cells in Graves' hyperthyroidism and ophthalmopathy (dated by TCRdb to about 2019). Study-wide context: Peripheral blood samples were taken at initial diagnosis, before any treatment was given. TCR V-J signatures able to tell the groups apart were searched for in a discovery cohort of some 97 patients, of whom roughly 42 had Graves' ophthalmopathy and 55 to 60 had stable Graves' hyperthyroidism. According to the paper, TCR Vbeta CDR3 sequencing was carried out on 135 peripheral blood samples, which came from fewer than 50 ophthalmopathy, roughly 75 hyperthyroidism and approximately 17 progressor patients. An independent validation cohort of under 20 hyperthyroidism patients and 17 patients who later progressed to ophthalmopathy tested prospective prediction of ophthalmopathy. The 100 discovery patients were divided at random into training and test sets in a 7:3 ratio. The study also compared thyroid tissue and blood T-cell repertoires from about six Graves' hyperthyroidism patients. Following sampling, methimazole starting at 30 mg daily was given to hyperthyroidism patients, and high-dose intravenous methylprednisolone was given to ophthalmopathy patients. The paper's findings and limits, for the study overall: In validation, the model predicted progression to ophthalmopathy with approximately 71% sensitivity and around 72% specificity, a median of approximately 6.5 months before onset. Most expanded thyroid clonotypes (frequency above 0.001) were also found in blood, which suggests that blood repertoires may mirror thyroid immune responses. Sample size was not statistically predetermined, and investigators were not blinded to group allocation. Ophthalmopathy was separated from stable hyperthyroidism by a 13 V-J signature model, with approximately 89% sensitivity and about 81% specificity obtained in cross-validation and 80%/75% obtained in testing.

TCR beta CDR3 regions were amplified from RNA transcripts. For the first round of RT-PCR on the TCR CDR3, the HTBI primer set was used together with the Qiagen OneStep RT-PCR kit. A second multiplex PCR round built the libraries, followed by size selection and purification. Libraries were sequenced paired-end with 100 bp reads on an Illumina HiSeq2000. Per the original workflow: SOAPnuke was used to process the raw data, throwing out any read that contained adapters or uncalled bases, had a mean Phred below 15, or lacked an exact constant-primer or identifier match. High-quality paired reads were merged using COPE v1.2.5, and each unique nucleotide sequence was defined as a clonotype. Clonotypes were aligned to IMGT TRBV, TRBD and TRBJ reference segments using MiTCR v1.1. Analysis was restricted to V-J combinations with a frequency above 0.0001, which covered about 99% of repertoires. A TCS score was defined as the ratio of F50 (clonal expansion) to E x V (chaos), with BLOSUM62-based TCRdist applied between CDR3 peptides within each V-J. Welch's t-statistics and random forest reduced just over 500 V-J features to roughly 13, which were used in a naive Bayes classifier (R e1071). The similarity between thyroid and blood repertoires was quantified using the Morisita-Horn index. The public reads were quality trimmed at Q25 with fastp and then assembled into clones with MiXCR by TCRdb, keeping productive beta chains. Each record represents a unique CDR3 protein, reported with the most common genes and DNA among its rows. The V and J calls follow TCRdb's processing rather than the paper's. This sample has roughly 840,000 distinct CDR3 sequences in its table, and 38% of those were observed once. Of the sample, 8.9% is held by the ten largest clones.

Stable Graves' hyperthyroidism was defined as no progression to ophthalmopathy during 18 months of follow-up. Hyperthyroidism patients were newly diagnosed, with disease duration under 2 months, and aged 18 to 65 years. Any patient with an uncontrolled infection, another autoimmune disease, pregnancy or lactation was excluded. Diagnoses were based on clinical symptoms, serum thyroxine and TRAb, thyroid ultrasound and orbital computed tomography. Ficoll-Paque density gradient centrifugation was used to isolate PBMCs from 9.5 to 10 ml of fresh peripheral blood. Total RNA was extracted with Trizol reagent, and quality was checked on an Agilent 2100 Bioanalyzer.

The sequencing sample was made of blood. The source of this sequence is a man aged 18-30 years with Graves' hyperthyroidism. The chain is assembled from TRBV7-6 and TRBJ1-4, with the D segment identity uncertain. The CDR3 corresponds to CASSLVGDPNEKLFF. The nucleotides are TGTGCCAGCAGCTTAGTGGGAGACCCAAATGAAAAACTGTTTTTT.